This TCR beta chain was captured in a study of PD-L1 blockade in urothelial cancer. The CDR3 consists of 14 residues. In germline, CDR1 is LNHDA, CDR2 SQIVND (reference sequence). The ends were cut back, 7 bases at V and 1 base at J, with 13 bases in the middle. Produced via immunoSEQ multiplex PCR; TCRdb's table is partial and in-frame only. The sample records 75,000 to 90,000 clones, over 80% being singletons. For each patient, 1 to 8 samples were obtained, pretreatment and on-treatment. This specimen consisted of PBMCs, obtained around atezolizumab (anti-PD-L1) treatment. The TCR sequence derives from a man in his 70s with urothelial cancer. This chain uses TRBV19 with TRBJ1-1; possible D gene TRBD1, 5 bases. The CDR3 nucleotides read TGTGCCAGTACCCCCTTGGGGGGGAACACTGAAGCTTTCTTT. Amino acids: CASTPLGGNTEAFF.